These 30 T cell receptor beta chains originate from one sample sequenced in a study of blood T cell repertoires in COVID-19. This table comes from immunoSEQ multiplex PCR, and its TCRdb copy is limited to in-frame clones, with some not included. The table shows 81,000 or so clones, with 92% occurring only once. The sequenced sample was peripheral blood. Receptors were obtained from an older woman with active COVID-19.

The rearrangement links TRBV19 to TRBJ2-3; TRBD2 matches at 7 bases. This CDR3 has 19 amino acids. From germline, CDR1 is LNHDA and CDR2 SQIVND (reference sequence). Losses at the gene ends were 6 bases for V and 7 bases for J; bases not matched to a gene: 25. CDR3: CASSETTGTIEARRNTQYF. CDR3 in DNA: TGTGCCAGTAGCGAAACTACCGGGACTATAGAAGCGAGGAGGAATACGCAGTATTTT.

This clone has just a few counts. The CDR3 coding sequence is TGTGCCAGCAGCACGGACTCCAGCCCTAAGGATACGCAGTATTTT. Translating gives CASSTDSSPKDTQYF. V is TRBV9 and J is TRBJ2-3, with D possibly matching TRBD2 (5 bases). CDR1 is SGDLS, CDR2 YYNGEE, per germline. The CDR3 has 15 residues. Trimming removed 4 bases from V and 6 bases from J, with 18 bases in between. The whole variable domain, remainder taken from reference TRBV9 and TRBJ2-3, is DSGVTQTPKHLITATGQRVTLRCSPRSGDLSVYWYQQSLDQGLQFLIQYYNGEERAKGNILERFSAQQFPDLHSELNLSSLELGDSALYFCASSTDSSPKDTQYFGPGTRLTVL.

The V call is TRBV7-2, the J call TRBJ1-1; TRBD1 might be the D (6 bases). The germline CDR1 and CDR2 sequences are SGHTA and FQGNSA. Between the trimmed V and J ends, which lost 1 base and 3 bases, there was a span of 21 bases. This CDR3 region has 18 residues. Written as DNA, the CDR3 is TGTGCCAGCAGCTTAGAGGGGTTGCGGGGGGCCCCCTACACTGAAGCTTTCTTT. This encodes CASSLEGLRGAPYTEAFF.

J is TRBJ1-2 and V is TRBV29-1; D remains unclear. Trimming left V 3 bases short and J 9 bases short, with 8 bases between. This CDR3 is 10 amino acids long. Germline V CDR1 and CDR2: SQVTM, ANQGSEA. The CDR3 region has the DNA TGCAGCGTTGATCTGGGCCGCTACACCTTC. Its translation: CSVDLGRYTF.

The J gene is TRBJ2-4, the V gene TRBV28; D is possibly TRBD1 (5 bases). The CDR3 runs 13 residues. With 6 bases removed from V and 12 bases from J, the gap between germline ends came to 18 bases. The germline V gene has CDR1 MDHEN and CDR2 SYDVKM. DNA for the CDR3: TGTGCCAGCAGCCCCCAAAAGGGGTCGAATCAGTACTTC. It encodes CASSPQKGSNQYF.

V gene TRBV14 combines with J gene TRBJ2-7, with TRBD1 as a possible D gene (5 bases). Germline values: CDR1 SGHDN, CDR2 FVKESK. Trimming took 1 base from V and 0 from J, leaving 7 bases between them. The CDR3 spans 14 residues. CDR3 DNA sequence: TGTGCCAGCAGCCAAGGACAGATCTCCTACGAGCAGTACTTC. It specifies CASSQGQISYEQYF.

The V and J genes are TRBV9 and TRBJ1-5; a weak D match, TRBD1 (6 bases). The V and J ends lost 4 bases and 5 bases respectively, with 13 bases between them. The CDR3 spans 14 residues. Germline-derived CDR1 and CDR2 are SGDLS and YYNGEE. The CDR3 reads CASSIRDTDQPQHF. CDR3 DNA sequence: TGTGCCAGCAGCATTCGGGACACAGATCAGCCCCAGCATTTT. The whole variable domain, remainder taken from reference TRBV9 and TRBJ1-5, is DSGVTQTPKHLITATGQRVTLRCSPRSGDLSVYWYQQSLDQGLQFLIQYYNGEERAKGNILERFSAQQFPDLHSELNLSSLELGDSALYFCASSIRDTDQPQHFGDGTRLSIL.

This chain connects TRBV3-1 (or the pseudogene TRBV3-2) to TRBJ1-1, with D uncertain. This CDR3 spans 14 amino acids. Germline V gene sequence: CDR1 LGHDT, CDR2 YNNKEL (reference sequence). V dropped 5 bases and J dropped 1 base, with 11 bases sitting between them. CDR3 nucleotides: TGTGCCAGCAGCTTAAGAGGTGGGAACACTGAAGCTTTCTTT. Translation gives CASSLRGGNTEAFF.

The CDR3 DNA sequence: TGTGCCAGCAGCGTAGGAGGCAGGGGGCGAGCTGGGACCGGGGAGCTGTTTTTT. Protein sequence: CASSVGGRGRAGTGELFF. V usage is TRBV9 and J usage is TRBJ2-2; 8 bases align to TRBD1. This CDR3 has 18 residues. CDR1 is SGDLS, CDR2 YYNGEE, per germline. With V trimmed by 0 bases and J by 5 bases, 12 bases remained unmatched.

This sequence joins TRBV3-1 (or the pseudogene TRBV3-2) and TRBJ2-1; D possibly corresponds to TRBD2 (6 bases). This CDR3 has 15 residues. Germline CDR1 is LGHDT and CDR2 is YNNKEL (reference sequence). Trimming removed 1 base from V and 3 bases from J, with 10 bases in between. CDR3 DNA: TGTGCCAGCAGCCAAGTTGGCGGGGACTACAATGAGCAGTTCTTC. Translation: CASSQVGGDYNEQFF.

The chain carries TRBV19 and TRBJ2-7; no reliable D call. The CDR3 is 14 residues long. CDR1 and CDR2 (germline): LNHDA, SQIVND (reference sequence). V lost 3 bases and J lost 4, with 13 bases in between. The DNA for the CDR3 is TGTGCCAGTAGTATCCCTGGTGAGGAGTACGAGCAGTACTTC. Protein: CASSIPGEEYEQYF.

This sequence joins TRBV10-3 and TRBJ2-1; TRBD1 matches at 7 bases. Germline trimming cut 6 bases from V and 4 bases from J; bases unmatched to any gene: 9. The CDR3 has 15 residues. The germline V gene has CDR1 ENHRY and CDR2 SYGVKD. CDR3: CAIRQPGQPYNEQFF. The CDR3 DNA reads TGTGCCATCAGGCAACCGGGACAGCCGTACAATGAGCAGTTCTTC.

The chain links TRBV10-1 to TRBJ2-1; no firm D call. V was cut by 3 bases and J by 4 bases, with 10 bases left in between. CDR3 length: 14 amino acids. Looked up from germline, CDR1 is WNHNN and CDR2 is SYGVQD (reference sequence). For the CDR3, the DNA is TGCGCCAGCAGTGAAAGTACTCGGTACAATGAGCAGTTCTTC. Amino acids: CASSESTRYNEQFF.

The chain links TRBV3-1 (or the pseudogene TRBV3-2) to TRBJ2-2; weak D call: TRBD2 (6 bases). CDR1 is LGHDT, CDR2 YNNKEL, per germline (reference sequence). V was cut by 1 base and J by 5 bases, with 8 bases left in between. The CDR3 sequence is 14 residues long. CDR3 DNA sequence: TGTGCCAGCAGCCAAGGGGCGGGGACCGGGGAGCTGTTTTTT. The encoded protein is CASSQGAGTGELFF.

Concerning this clone: The sample carries other DNA sequences with the same CDR3. The chain combines TRBV7-8 with TRBJ1-5; unclear D gene. This CDR3 has 16 amino acids. Germline CDR1 and CDR2: SGHVS and FQNEAQ. Trimming cost V 1 base and J 2 bases, with 12 bases left between them. CDR3 sequence reads: CASSLGWSIGNQPQHF. CDR3 bases: TGTGCCAGCAGCTTAGGGTGGTCCATAGGCAATCAGCCCCAGCATTTT.

The rearrangement uses TRBV7-2 and TRBJ1-2; maybe TRBD1 (5 bases). CDR3 size: 15 residues. Germline-derived CDR1 and CDR2 are SGHTA and FQGNSA. With 5 bases removed from V and 6 bases from J, the gap between germline ends came to 19 bases. CDR3 DNA sequence: TGTGCCAGCAGCCTAAGGGGCGGTGATCGTGATGGCTACACCTTC. This encodes CASSLRGGDRDGYTF.

The rearrangement joins TRBV30 to TRBJ2-7, with 10 bases lining up with TRBD1. The J segment lost 8 bases and the V segment lost 5 bases, leaving 3 bases of the junction unmatched. CDR3 size: 11 residues. From germline, CDR1 is GTSNPN and CDR2 SVGIG (reference sequence). CDR3 region: CAWGDRGKQYF. CDR3 sequence (DNA): TGTGCCTGGGGGGACAGGGGCAAGCAGTACTTC.

V usage is TRBV28 and J usage is TRBJ2-7; 7 bases match TRBD1. The germline gives CDR1 MDHEN, CDR2 SYDVKM. The V segment lost 3 bases and the J segment 0 bases; nucleotides outside the gene matches: 5. The CDR3 is 15 residues long. The CDR3 DNA follows: TGTGCCAGCAGTTTTCAGGACAGGAGCTCCTACGAGCAGTACTTC. As protein: CASSFQDRSSYEQYF.

The chain uses TRBV5-1 and TRBJ1-3, with D unresolved. Looked up from germline, CDR1 is SGHRS and CDR2 is YFSETQ. The CDR3 contains 15 residues. The V gene lost 0 bases and the J gene lost 0 bases, with 7 bases spanning the gap. The CDR3 is CASSLDELSGNTIYF. CDR3 DNA: TGCGCCAGCAGCTTGGACGAGCTCTCTGGAAACACCATATATTTT.

The V call is TRBV11-1, the J call TRBJ2-5; 8 bases fit TRBD1. CDR1 SGHAT and CDR2 FQDESV come from the germline V gene (reference sequence). This CDR3 is built from 14 residues. The J segment lost 4 bases and the V segment lost 1 base, leaving 2 bases of the junction unmatched. In DNA form, the CDR3 reads TGTGCCAGCAGCTTAGGACAGGGGAGAGAGACCCAGTACTTC. This codes for CASSLGQGRETQYF.

The chain uses TRBV28 and TRBJ2-5; possibly TRBD2 for D (7 bases). Germline V gene lookup returns CDR1 MDHEN and CDR2 SYDVKM. This CDR3 contains 16 residues. V dropped 3 bases and J dropped 0 bases, with 14 bases sitting between them. DNA for the CDR3: TGTGCCAGCAGTTTCATGGGGGGGGGCCACCAAGAGACCCAGTACTTC. Protein product: CASSFMGGGHQETQYF.

The rearrangement uses TRBV11-3 and TRBJ2-3; perhaps TRBD1 as D (6 bases). V was pared by 5 bases and J by 3 bases, with 6 bases between. CDR3 size: 12 residues. The germline V gene has CDR1 SGHNT and CDR2 YENEEA. This CDR3 is CASSRGTDTQYF. Written as DNA, the CDR3 is TGTGCCAGCAGCAGGGGGACAGATACGCAGTATTTT.

This clone has only one observation. J is TRBJ2-3 and V is TRBV3-1 (or the pseudogene TRBV3-2); 13 nucleotides align to TRBD2. Per the germline V gene, CDR1 is LGHDT and CDR2 is YNNKEL (reference sequence). This CDR3 comprises 17 residues. Trimming at V came to 4 bases and at J to 4 bases, leaving 8 bases not matched to a gene. CDR3 sequence (DNA): TGTGCCAGCAGCCGACTAGCGGGAGGTATGGGGGCAGATACGCAGTATTTT. Its translation: CASSRLAGGMGADTQYF.

In this sample, this clone turned up once. The genes are TRBV6-5 and TRBJ2-1, with 9 bases fitting TRBD1. Trimming cost V 6 bases and J 8 bases; bases outside gene matches: 5. CDR3 length: 13 amino acids. Germline V gene data show CDR1 as MNHEY and CDR2 as SVGAGI. Here the CDR3 reads CASSRDRVYEQFF. The DNA for the CDR3 is TGTGCCAGCAGCCGGGACAGGGTCTATGAGCAGTTCTTC.

The chain recombines TRBV6-5 with TRBJ2-3, with TRBD1 matching over 8 bases. Germline lookup yields CDR1 MNHEY and CDR2 SVGAGI. The V and J ends lost 6 bases and 5 bases, in that order; junction bases with no gene match: 4. The CDR3 is 13 residues long. CDR3: CASRKTGGDTQYF. The CDR3 coding sequence is TGTGCCAGCAGGAAAACAGGGGGAGATACGCAGTATTTT.

The CDR3: CASSLEDRRETQYF. CDR3 coding DNA: TGTGCCAGCAGCTTAGAGGACAGGCGGGAGACCCAGTACTTC. This chain uses TRBV11-2 with TRBJ2-5; 7 bases are a match to TRBD1. Unmatched junction bases numbered 3, after V lost 0 bases and J lost 5 bases. The CDR3 totals 14 residues. Germline V gives CDR1 SGHAT, CDR2 FQNNGV.

The V and J genes are TRBV5-6 and TRBJ2-3; 7 bases agree with TRBD1. The V and J ends lost 1 base and 2 bases, in that order; junction bases with no gene match: 4. The V gene's germline CDR1 is SGHDT and CDR2 YYEEEE. The CDR3 has 15 residues. As DNA, the CDR3 is TGTGCCAGCAGCTTGCCCGGGACAGCCACAGATACGCAGTATTTT. Amino acids: CASSLPGTATDTQYF.

The chain links TRBV5-5 to TRBJ2-5, with 13 bases lining up with TRBD2. V shed 5 bases, J shed 4 bases, and the junction held 5 bases outside the gene matches. This CDR3 region has 15 residues. The V gene's germline CDR1 is SGHKS and CDR2 YYEKEE (reference sequence). The DNA of the CDR3 is TGTGCCAGCAGGTCTTGGACTAGCGGGGGAGAGACCCAGTACTTC. This gives the protein CASRSWTSGGETQYF.

This clone occurred once. The same CDR3 can be traced to other DNA sequences in this sample. The V gene is TRBV9, the J gene TRBJ1-3; weak D call: TRBD1 (5 bases). V lost 2 bases to trimming and J lost 0 bases, with 15 bases between them. Germline-derived CDR1 and CDR2 are SGDLS and YYNGEE. The CDR3 contains 17 residues. Written as DNA, the CDR3 is TGTGCCAGCAGCGTGGCTAAGGGGCCGTCCTCTGGAAACACCATATATTTT. This encodes CASSVAKGPSSGNTIYF.

The chain joins TRBV6-2 or TRBV6-3 to TRBJ1-1; D perhaps matches TRBD1 (5 bases). The ends were cut back, 2 bases at V and 4 bases at J, with 14 bases in the middle. The CDR3 length is 15 residues. CDR1 is MNHEY and CDR2 is SVGEGT in the germline V gene. CDR3 sequence: CASSYVRSGFTEAFF. For the CDR3, the DNA is TGTGCCAGCAGTTACGTCCGTTCAGGGTTCACTGAAGCTTTCTTT.